The 3 T cell receptor beta chains below were found in one sample sequenced in a study of human T cells and chemical hapten exposure (dated by TCRdb to the early 2020s). The library was prepared using RACE. The reads were generated on a NextSeq 500. TCRdb's own reprocessing of the public reads used fastp at Q25 and MiXCR and kept productive beta chains. Rows with a matching CDR3 protein are joined into one entry that keeps the most common DNA and genes. The sample includes 180,000 or so distinct CDR3 sequences, with approximately 24% observed a single time. Of the sample, approximately 2.5% is held by the ten largest clones. Per the publication, the time point label means: patch test 3, about 24 weeks after DPC sensitization. The treatment or condition label for this specimen denotes: therapeutic diphenylcyclopropenone sensitization with weekly scalp DPC. The sample here was whole blood, taken in connection with sensitization to the hapten diphenylcyclopropenone (DPC). The receptor set was obtained from a woman aged 40 to 50 with alopecia areata. Some clones in this sample may be carry-over from other donors' samples.

The chain combines TRBV30 with TRBJ2-1, with D perhaps TRBD2 (6 bases). Germline assignment: CDR1 GTSNPN and CDR2 SVGIG (reference sequence). CDR3 length equals 14 residues. V lost 8 bases and J 8 bases, leaving 22 bases between the germline ends. CDR3: CAATPTGLGYEQFF. The CDR3 region has the DNA TGTGCCGCCACCCCCACGGGACTGGGCTATGAGCAGTTCTTC. The whole variable domain, remainder taken from reference TRBV30 and TRBJ2-1, is SQTIHQWPATLVQPVGSPLSLECTVEGTSNPNLYWYRQAAGRGLQLLFYSVGIGQISSEVPQNLSASRPQDRQFILSSKKLLLSDSGFYLCAATPTGLGYEQFFGPGTRLTVL.

The CDR3 loop is CATSAQPAEAYEQYF. As DNA, the CDR3 is TGTGCCACCAGTGCCCAACCAGCGGAAGCTTACGAGCAGTACTTC. V is TRBV24-1 and J is TRBJ2-7, with TRBD2 as a possible D gene (5 bases). Germline CDR1 KGHDR, CDR2 SFDVKD. This CDR3 contains 15 residues. Trimming removed 5 bases from V and 4 bases from J, with 17 bases in between.

The rearrangement joins TRBV28 to TRBJ1-4, with 12 bases lining up with TRBD1. V trimming: 6 bases; J trimming: 5 bases; junction bases outside the gene matches: 7. This CDR3 has 16 amino acids. The germline CDR1 and CDR2 sequences are MDHEN and SYDVKM. The CDR3 region is CASRPGTGGLNEKLFF. The CDR3 DNA sequence: TGTGCCAGCAGACCGGGGACAGGGGGCTTGAATGAAAAACTGTTTTTT. Based on the CDR3 plus reference TRBV28 and TRBJ1-4, the full variable domain is DVKVTQSSRYLVKRTGEKVFLECVQDMDHENMFWYRQDPGLGLRLIYFSYDVKMKEKGDIPEGYSVSREKKERFSLILESASTNQTSMYLCASRPGTGGLNEKLFFGSGTQLSVL.